The present TCR beta chain was sequenced within a study of T-cell reconstitution after alpha-beta-depleted transplantation in children. This clonotype was recorded only once. Its specificity is unknown. TCRbeta library preparation incorporated unique molecular identifiers. TCRdb re-called the PCR reads through MiXCR, storing one row per CDR3 protein. The top ten hold under 30% of the sample, which has some 450,000 distinct CDR3 sequences, over 40% seen once. V was shortened by 5 bases and J by 1 base, with 12 bases between the two germline ends. Germline V gives CDR1 DFQATT, CDR2 SNEGSKA (reference sequence). The CDR3 has 14 residues. Study-level results: The origin of alpha-beta T cells about two months after transplant was reportedly several hundred expanded graft clones. When one year had passed after transplant, most T-cell counts and diversity came from newly produced T cells. TCRbeta diversity was high at day 60 in some patients (a result of surviving recipient T cells and thymic progenitors).

The TCR was taken from a girl aged 2-9 years with aplastic anemia, due to receive a stem cell transplant. The V gene is TRBV20-1, the J gene TRBJ2-1; TRBD2 is a possible D gene (6 bases). Sequences were derived from PBMCs, sampled before TCRalphabeta/CD19-depleted stem cell transplant. The chain's CDR3 is CSARRGRSYNEQFF. The CDR3 DNA sequence: TGCAGTGCTCGGCGGGGTCGATCCTACAATGAGCAGTTCTTC.